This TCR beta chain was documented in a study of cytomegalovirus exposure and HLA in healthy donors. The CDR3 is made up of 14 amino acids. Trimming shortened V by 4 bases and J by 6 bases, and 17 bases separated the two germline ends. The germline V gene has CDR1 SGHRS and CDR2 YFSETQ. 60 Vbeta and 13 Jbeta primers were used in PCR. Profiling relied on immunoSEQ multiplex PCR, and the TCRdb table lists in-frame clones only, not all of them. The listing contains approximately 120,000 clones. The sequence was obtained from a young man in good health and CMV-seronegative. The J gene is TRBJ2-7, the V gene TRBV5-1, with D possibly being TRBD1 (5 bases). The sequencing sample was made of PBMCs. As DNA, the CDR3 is TGCGCCAGCAGCCTTAGGGTAGGGGTGGTCGAGCAGTACTTC. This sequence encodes CASSLRVGVVEQYF. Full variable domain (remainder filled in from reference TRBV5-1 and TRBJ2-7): KAGVTQTPRYLIKTRGQQVTLSCSPISGHRSVSWYQQTPGQGLQFLFEYFSETQRNKGNFPGRFSGRQFSNSRSEMNVSTLELGDSALYLCASSLRVGVVEQYFGPGTRLTVT.